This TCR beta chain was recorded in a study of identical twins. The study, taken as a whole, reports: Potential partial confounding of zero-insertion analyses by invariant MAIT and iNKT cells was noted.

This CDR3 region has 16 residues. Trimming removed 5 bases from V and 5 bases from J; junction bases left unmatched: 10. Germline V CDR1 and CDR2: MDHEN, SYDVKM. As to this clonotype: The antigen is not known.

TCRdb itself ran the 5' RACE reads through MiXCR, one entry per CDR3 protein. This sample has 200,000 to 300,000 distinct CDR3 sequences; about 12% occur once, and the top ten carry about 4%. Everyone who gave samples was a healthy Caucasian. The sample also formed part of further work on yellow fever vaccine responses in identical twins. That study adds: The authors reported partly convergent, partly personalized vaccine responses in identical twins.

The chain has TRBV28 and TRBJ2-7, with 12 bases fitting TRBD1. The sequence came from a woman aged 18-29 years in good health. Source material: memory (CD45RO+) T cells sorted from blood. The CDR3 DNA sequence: TGTGCCAGCAGTGACCTGCTTGGGACAGGGGGCCACGAGCAGTACTTC. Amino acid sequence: CASSDLLGTGGHEQYF.